This TCR beta chain was retrieved from a study of blood T cell repertoires in COVID-19. V was cut by 9 bases and J by 1 base, with 18 bases left in between. This CDR3 contains 15 residues. CDR1 and CDR2 (germline): MNHEY, SVGAGI. Using immunoSEQ multiplex PCR, the repertoire was profiled, and TCRdb retains in-frame clones only, with some absent. Among around 140,000 clones listed, approximately 83% were seen once. This chain connects TRBV6-5 to TRBJ1-1, with D possibly matching TRBD1 (6 bases). The sequence was obtained from a human donor in a cohort sampled during active COVID-19. The sequencing input was peripheral blood. CDR3 protein: CASRQERTKNTEAFF. For the CDR3, the DNA is TGTGCCAGTCGACAGGAAAGGACGAAGAACACTGAAGCTTTCTTT.